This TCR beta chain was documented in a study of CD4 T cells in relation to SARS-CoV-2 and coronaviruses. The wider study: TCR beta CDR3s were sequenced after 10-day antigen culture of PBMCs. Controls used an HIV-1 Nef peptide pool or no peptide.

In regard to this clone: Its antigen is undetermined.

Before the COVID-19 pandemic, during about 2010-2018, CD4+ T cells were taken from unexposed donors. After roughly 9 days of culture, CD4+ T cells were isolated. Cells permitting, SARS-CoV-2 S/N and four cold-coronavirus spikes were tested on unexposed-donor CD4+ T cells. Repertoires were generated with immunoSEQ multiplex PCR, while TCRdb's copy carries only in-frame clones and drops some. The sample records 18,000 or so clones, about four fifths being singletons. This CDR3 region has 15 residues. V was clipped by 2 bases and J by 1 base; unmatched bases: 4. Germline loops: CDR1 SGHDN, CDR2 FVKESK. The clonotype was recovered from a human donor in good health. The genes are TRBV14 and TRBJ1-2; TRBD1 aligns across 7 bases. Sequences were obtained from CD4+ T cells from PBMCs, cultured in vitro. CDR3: CASSQFQGDNYGYTF. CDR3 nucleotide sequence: TGTGCCAGCAGCCAATTCCAGGGGGATAACTATGGCTACACCTTC.